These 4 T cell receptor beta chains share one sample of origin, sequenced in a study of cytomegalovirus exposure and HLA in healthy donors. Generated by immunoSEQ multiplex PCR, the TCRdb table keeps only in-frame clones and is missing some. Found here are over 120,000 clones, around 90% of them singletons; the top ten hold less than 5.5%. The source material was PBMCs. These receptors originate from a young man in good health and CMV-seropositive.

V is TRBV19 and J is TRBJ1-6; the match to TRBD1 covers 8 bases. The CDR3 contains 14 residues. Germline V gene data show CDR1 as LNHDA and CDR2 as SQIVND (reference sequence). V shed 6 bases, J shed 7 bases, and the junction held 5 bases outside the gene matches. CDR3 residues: CASRAQGANSPLHF. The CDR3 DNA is TGTGCCAGTAGAGCGCAGGGGGCAAATTCACCCCTCCACTTT.

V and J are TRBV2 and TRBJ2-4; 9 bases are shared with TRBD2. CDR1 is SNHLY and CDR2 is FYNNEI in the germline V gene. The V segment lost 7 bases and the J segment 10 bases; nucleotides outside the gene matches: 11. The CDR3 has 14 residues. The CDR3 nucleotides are TGTGCCAGCACCTTGGGACTAGCAGACCTTATTCAGTACTTC. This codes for CASTLGLADLIQYF.

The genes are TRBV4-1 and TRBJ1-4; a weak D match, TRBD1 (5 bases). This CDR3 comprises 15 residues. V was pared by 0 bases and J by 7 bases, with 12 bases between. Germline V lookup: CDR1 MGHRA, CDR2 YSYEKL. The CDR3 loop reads CASSQDWGGSEKLFF. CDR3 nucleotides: TGCGCCAGCAGCCAAGATTGGGGGGGGAGTGAAAAACTGTTTTTT.

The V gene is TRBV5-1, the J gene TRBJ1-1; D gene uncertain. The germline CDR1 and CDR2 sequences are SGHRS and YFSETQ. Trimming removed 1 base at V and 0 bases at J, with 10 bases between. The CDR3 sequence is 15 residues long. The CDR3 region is CASSLSWQLNTEAFF. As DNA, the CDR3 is TGCGCCAGCAGCTTGTCTTGGCAACTGAACACTGAAGCTTTCTTT.